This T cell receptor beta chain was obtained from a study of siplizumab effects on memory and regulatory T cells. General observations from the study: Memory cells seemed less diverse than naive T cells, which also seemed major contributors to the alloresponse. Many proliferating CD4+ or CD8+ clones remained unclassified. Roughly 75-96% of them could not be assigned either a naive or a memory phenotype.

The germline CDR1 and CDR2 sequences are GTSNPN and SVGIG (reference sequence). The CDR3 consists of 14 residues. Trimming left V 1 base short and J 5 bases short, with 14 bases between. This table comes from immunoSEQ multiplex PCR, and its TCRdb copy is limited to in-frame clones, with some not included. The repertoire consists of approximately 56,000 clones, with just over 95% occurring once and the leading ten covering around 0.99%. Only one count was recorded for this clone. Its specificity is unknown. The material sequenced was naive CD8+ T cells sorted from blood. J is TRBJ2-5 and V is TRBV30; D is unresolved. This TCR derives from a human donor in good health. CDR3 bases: TGTGCCTGGAGTGCCCCTCCTGGTGGGGAGACCCAGTACTTC. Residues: CAWSAPPGGETQYF.